This T cell receptor beta chain was identified in a study of T cells in localized non-small cell lung cancer. Regarding the study as a whole: Uninvolved neighboring lung showed the greatest T cell clonality, exceeding tumor.

The method was immunoSEQ multiplex PCR; TCRdb's version includes in-frame clones alone and lacks a portion of them. This sample carries some 90,000 clones, over 80% of them seen once, and the ten largest clones take roughly 15%. On this clone: As yet, its antigen is unknown.

The CDR3 covers 17 residues. Between the trimmed V and J ends, which lost 4 bases and 2 bases, there was a span of 16 bases. Germline V lookup: CDR1 SGHTS, CDR2 YDEGEE. The chain links TRBV5-8 to TRBJ1-6; D may be TRBD1 (6 bases). This receptor was identified in a man between 40 and 69 years old with stage I squamous cell lung carcinoma. The sample here was peripheral blood, taken before any cancer treatment. The CDR3 region has the DNA TGTGCCAGCAGCCCCTATCGACAGGATCCCTATAATTCACCCCTCCACTTT. Its protein product is CASSPYRQDPYNSPLHF.